The 21 T cell receptor beta chains reported below all come from one sample, sequenced in a study of blood T cell repertoires in COVID-19. The repertoire was sequenced with immunoSEQ multiplex PCR; TCRdb's copy has only in-frame clones and lacks some. The sample has approximately 150,000 clones; 75% to 90% are singletons. Sequencing used peripheral blood. The receptors stem from a human donor in a cohort sampled during active COVID-19.

The rearrangement links TRBV23-1 to TRBJ2-1, with a weak D call TRBD2 (5 bases). TRBV23-1 is reported as an ORF; its role is uncertain. Trimming took 2 bases from V and 8 from J, leaving 7 bases between them. The CDR3 is made up of 12 amino acids. The CDR3 loop is CASSQEGDEQFF. The CDR3 DNA reads as TGCGCCAGCAGTCAAGAGGGAGATGAGCAGTTCTTC.

The chain uses TRBV28 and TRBJ2-7; 9 bases map to TRBD1. CDR1 is MDHEN, CDR2 SYDVKM, per germline. Germline trimming cut 3 bases from V and 0 bases from J; bases unmatched to any gene: 9. This CDR3 comprises 17 residues. The CDR3 DNA sequence: TGTGCCAGCAGTTTGGGACAGGGTGGGTTAGGCTCCTACGAGCAGTACTTC. It translates to CASSLGQGGLGSYEQYF.

The chain uses TRBV29-1 and TRBJ2-1; D is perhaps TRBD1 (6 bases). V was trimmed by 7 bases and J by 3 bases, leaving 16 bases between them. The CDR3 loop spans 14 amino acids. Germline V gives CDR1 SQVTM, CDR2 ANQGSEA. CDR3 region: CSADDRSLYNEQFF. DNA for the CDR3: TGCAGCGCCGACGACAGGTCCCTCTACAATGAGCAGTTCTTC.

This clone was observed a single time. This chain's CDR3 is CASSLETTPWGYTF. CDR3 DNA sequence: TGTGCCAGCTCACTAGAGACAACCCCCTGGGGCTACACCTTC. The V and J genes are TRBV18 and TRBJ1-2, with unresolved D. V was pared by 4 bases and J by 8 bases, with 17 bases between. CDR3 length: 14 amino acids. The V gene's germline CDR1 is KGHSH and CDR2 LQKENI.

The chain couples TRBV7-8 to TRBJ2-5; 8 nucleotides line up with TRBD2. V was pared by 5 bases and J by 4 bases, with 9 bases of the junction left unmatched. Per the germline V gene, CDR1 is SGHVS and CDR2 is FQNEAQ. The CDR3 runs to 15 residues. In DNA form, the CDR3 reads TGTGCCAGCAGCCCCCGGGGGGGGAGGTCAGAGACCCAGTACTTC. Translating gives CASSPRGGRSETQYF.

The chain couples TRBV6-2 or TRBV6-3 to TRBJ2-5; a weak D match, TRBD1 (5 bases). Trimming took off 6 bases at V and 1 base at J, with 18 bases between the two ends. Germline V lookup: CDR1 MNHEY, CDR2 SVGEGT. The CDR3 has 16 amino acids. The CDR3, as DNA: TGTGCCAGCAGCCAACAGGCAGTAAAACTCCAAGAGACCCAGTACTTC. Its protein is CASSQQAVKLQETQYF.

The V and J genes are TRBV5-1 and TRBJ2-1; TRBD2 matches at 10 bases. This CDR3 is 15 amino acids long. The V gene's germline CDR1 is SGHRS and CDR2 YFSETQ. V shed 3 bases, J shed 7 bases, and the junction held 7 bases outside the gene matches. CDR3 coding DNA: TGCGCCAGCAGCTGGTTAGCGGGAGGCCCAAATGAGCAGTTCTTC. Translating gives CASSWLAGGPNEQFF.

J is TRBJ2-3 and V is TRBV30, with D tentatively TRBD2 (6 bases). Germline V CDR1 and CDR2: GTSNPN, SVGIG (reference sequence). Trimming removed 1 base at V and 7 bases at J, with 18 bases between. The CDR3 totals 15 residues. The DNA of the CDR3 is TGTGCCTGGAGTGCGCGGGGCAGGGTTGGGAATACGCAGTATTTT. It codes for CAWSARGRVGNTQYF. Full variable domain (outside the CDR3, taken from reference TRBV30 and TRBJ2-3): SQTIHQWPATLVQPVGSPLSLECTVEGTSNPNLYWYRQAAGRGLQLLFYSVGIGQISSEVPQNLSASRPQDRQFILSSKKLLLSDSGFYLCAWSARGRVGNTQYFGPGTRLTVL.

J is TRBJ1-3 and V is TRBV27, with a weak D call TRBD1 (5 bases). V was shortened by 6 bases and J by 2 bases, with 8 bases between the two germline ends. The length of the CDR3 is 13 residues. The germline CDR1 and CDR2 sequences are MNHEY and SMNVEV (reference sequence). The CDR3 sequence is CASRKGPGNTIYF. DNA of the CDR3: TGTGCCAGCAGGAAGGGGCCTGGAAACACCATATATTTT.

This clone has a single count. The V gene is TRBV9, the J gene TRBJ2-3; possibly TRBD2 for D (6 bases). Germline-derived CDR1 and CDR2 are SGDLS and YYNGEE. Trimming shortened V by 5 bases and J by 6 bases, and 19 bases separated the two germline ends. The CDR3 is made up of 15 amino acids. CDR3 sequence reads: CASRRAGGWVDTQYF. CDR3 nucleotide sequence: TGTGCCAGCAGACGAGCGGGCGGATGGGTCGATACGCAGTATTTT.

The chain employs TRBV5-3 and TRBJ2-5; the D gene is possibly TRBD2 (5 bases). TRBV5-3 is an ORF for which the function is uncertain. V lost 4 bases, J lost 5 bases, and 12 bases lay in between. The CDR3 totals 13 residues. This chain's CDR3 is CARSRRCGETQYF. CDR3 nucleotides: TGTGCCAGAAGCCGTAGGTGCGGGGAGACCCAGTACTTC.

The V gene is TRBV15, the J gene TRBJ1-1, with 7 bases matching TRBD1. Unmatched junction bases numbered 9, after V lost 4 bases and J lost 4 bases. This CDR3 spans 15 amino acids. From germline, CDR1 is LNHNV and CDR2 YYDKDF (reference sequence). The CDR3 spells CATSMTGGGGTEAFF. CDR3 in DNA: TGTGCCACCAGCATGACGGGAGGGGGCGGCACTGAAGCTTTCTTT.

This chain links TRBV10-1 with TRBJ2-5; 9 bases align to TRBD2. This CDR3 has 13 residues. From germline, CDR1 is WNHNN and CDR2 SYGVQD (reference sequence). The chain's CDR3 is CDPRRGGRETQYF. In nucleotides, the CDR3 is TGCGACCCCCGGCGGGGGGGCCGCGAGACCCAGTACTTC.

The chain joins TRBV7-2 to TRBJ2-3; 9 bases fit TRBD2. The V gene's germline CDR1 is SGHTA and CDR2 FQGNSA. The CDR3 loop spans 13 amino acids. J lost 6 bases, V lost 7 bases, and 5 bases had no gene match. CDR3 coding DNA: TGTGCCAGCACCCGGCGGGAGGGGGATACGCAGTATTTT. It codes for CASTRREGDTQYF.

The gene calls are TRBV6-2 or TRBV6-3 and TRBJ2-7; maybe TRBD2 (6 bases). Deletions cut 1 base from V and 3 bases from J, with 19 bases between. This CDR3 is built from 17 residues. Germline V lookup: CDR1 MNHEY, CDR2 SVGEGT. Written as DNA, the CDR3 is TGTGCCAGCAGTTACTGGGGGGTAACAGGTCGAGGCTACGAGCAGTACTTC. Translated, it gives CASSYWGVTGRGYEQYF.

The genes are TRBV15 and TRBJ2-7, with D perhaps TRBD2 (5 bases). This CDR3 comprises 15 residues. The germline gives CDR1 LNHNV, CDR2 YYDKDF (reference sequence). V was shortened by 3 bases and J by 4 bases, with 16 bases between the two germline ends. The CDR3 protein is CATSSPAAGRYEQYF. The DNA of the CDR3 is TGTGCCACCAGCAGCCCAGCCGCTGGGAGATACGAGCAGTACTTC.

This chain joins TRBV19 and TRBJ1-3, with no clear D. V lost 4 bases, J lost 0 bases, and 7 bases lay in between. CDR3 length: 14 residues. Germline V gives CDR1 LNHDA, CDR2 SQIVND (reference sequence). In nucleotides, the CDR3 is TGTGCCAGTAGTAGATCCGGCTCTGGAAACACCATATATTTT. As protein: CASSRSGSGNTIYF. The full variable domain, with the rest looked up from reference TRBV19 and TRBJ1-3, is DGGITQSPKYLFRKEGQNVTLSCEQNLNHDAMYWYRQDPGQGLRLIYYSQIVNDFQKGDIAEGYSVSREKKESFPLTVTSAQKNPTAFYLCASSRSGSGNTIYFGEGSWLTVV.

The CDR3 is CSAGYGAGGTGELFF. The CDR3, as DNA: TGCAGCGCCGGTTACGGGGCAGGGGGTACCGGGGAGCTGTTTTTT. This sequence joins TRBV29-1 and TRBJ2-2; 7 nucleotides match TRBD1. V lost 7 bases and J lost 5; bases outside the gene matches: 13. Germline lookup yields CDR1 SQVTM and CDR2 ANQGSEA. This CDR3 region has 15 residues.

The rearrangement links TRBV19 to TRBJ2-5, with D maybe TRBD2 (5 bases). This CDR3 contains 15 residues. V lost 1 base and J lost 4, with 13 bases in between. From germline, CDR1 is LNHDA and CDR2 SQIVND (reference sequence). The CDR3 DNA is TGTGCCAGTAGTATAGTGGGTAGTCGGGGAGAGACCCAGTACTTC. As protein: CASSIVGSRGETQYF.

This chain joins TRBV11-2 and TRBJ2-7; D unresolved. Between the trimmed V and J ends, which lost 3 bases and 2 bases, there was a span of 8 bases. The CDR3 loop spans 13 amino acids. The germline V gene has CDR1 SGHAT and CDR2 FQNNGV. The CDR3 nucleotides are TGTGCCAGCAGCTTGACGCAGGCCTACGAGCAGTACTTC. Translated, it gives CASSLTQAYEQYF. Full variable domain (missing parts from reference TRBV11-2 and TRBJ2-7): EAGVAQSPRYKIIEKRQSVAFWCNPISGHATLYWYQQILGQGPKLLIQFQNNGVVDDSQLPKDRFSAERLKGVDSTLKIQPAKLEDSAVYLCASSLTQAYEQYFGPGTRLTVT.

This clone occurred once. This chain connects TRBV19 to TRBJ1-6, with 9 bases lining up with TRBD1. CDR3 size: 16 residues. Germline trimming cut 2 bases from V and 10 bases from J; bases unmatched to any gene: 9. The germline CDR1 and CDR2 sequences are LNHDA and SQIVND (reference sequence). The CDR3, as DNA: TGTGCCAGTAGTATAACTTGGGACAGGGTATCGTCACCCCTCCACTTT. Amino acids: CASSITWDRVSSPLHF.